This TCR beta chain was identified during a study of T cells expressing NK-cell markers. This CDR3 has 16 residues. Germline assignment: CDR1 SGHRS and CDR2 YFSETQ. The authors generated TCR beta cDNA through 5'RACE template switching with UMIs. TCRdb re-analyzed the 5' RACE reads; it lists each CDR3 protein once, without DNA. Here the sample table reports under 200,000 distinct CDR3 sequences. The material sequenced was blood T cells: a sorted CD56 or NKG2C T cell subset, CD4+ or CD8+ T cells, or bulk PBMC T cells (not recorded which). The clonotype comes from a woman aged 18 to 75 in good health. The chain uses TRBV5-1 and TRBJ1-2; TCRdb's assignment of TRBD1 cannot be checked, as there is no DNA. The CDR3 loop is CASSLSFLQGAEGYTF. Together with reference TRBV5-1 and TRBJ1-2, the CDR3 gives the full variable domain: KAGVTQTPRYLIKTRGQQVTLSCSPISGHRSVSWYQQTPGQGLQFLFEYFSETQRNKGNFPGRFSGRQFSNSRSEMNVSTLELGDSALYLCASSLSFLQGAEGYTFGSGTRLTVV.